The 27 T cell receptor beta chains below were found in one sample sequenced in a study of T cell responses to AZD1222 COVID-19 vaccine (dated by TCRdb to the early 2020s). The sample's time point label, in plain terms: baseline before first vaccination. The sample's treatment or condition label is to be understood as: meningococcal conjugate vaccine given as trial control. Library preparation employed the immunoSEQ multiplex PCR assay. In its TCRdb copy, this immuneACCESS table keeps in-frame sequences only and misses some clones. Where compared with another copy, unresolved V genes explain less than half of these, and the others have no known cause. Present in this sample are about 93,000 clones, roughly nine tenths of which were seen just once. Clones ranked in the top ten supply over 2.5% of the sample. The sample consisted of peripheral blood, taken on day 0 of MenACWY control vaccination. The source of these receptors is an adult in good health.

The chain has TRBV4-2 and TRBJ2-7; tentatively, D is TRBD1 (6 bases). The germline V and J ends were trimmed by 1 base and 1 base, with 11 bases remaining between them. From germline, CDR1 is LGHNA and CDR2 YNFKEQ. This CDR3 has 15 residues. CDR3 in DNA: TGTGCCAGCAGCCAAGTTGGGACACCTTCCTACGAGCAGTACTTC. Translation gives CASSQVGTPSYEQYF.

This chain uses TRBV18 with TRBJ2-3; no clear D. Germline CDR1 KGHSH, CDR2 LQKENI. CDR3 size: 12 residues. With 1 base removed from V and 1 base from J, the gap between germline ends came to 0 bases. The CDR3 nucleotides read TGTGCCAGCTCACCACGCACAGATACGCAGTATTTT. Its translation: CASSPRTDTQYF.

This clone has just one count. The chain couples TRBV4-3 to TRBJ1-2; unclear D gene. Trimming removed 0 bases from V and 3 bases from J, with 14 bases in between. CDR1 and CDR2 from the germline V gene are LGHNA and YSLEER. This CDR3 region has 16 residues. The CDR3 loop is CASSQEMREVYYGYTF. The CDR3 DNA is TGCGCCAGCAGCCAAGAAATGAGGGAGGTATACTATGGCTACACCTTC.

This rearrangement joins TRBV6-2 or TRBV6-3 to TRBJ2-1; D possibly corresponds to TRBD2 (5 bases). V shed 6 bases and J shed 8 bases, with 14 bases lying between them. Germline loops: CDR1 MNHEY, CDR2 SVGEGT. The CDR3 covers 13 residues. The CDR3 sequence is CASSLSWGDEQFF. In DNA, the CDR3 is TGTGCCAGCAGCCTCTCGTGGGGAGATGAGCAGTTCTTC.

The V gene is TRBV6-1, the J gene TRBJ1-5; 8 bases are shared with TRBD1. Germline CDR1 is MNHNS and CDR2 is SASEGT. There are 14 residues in the CDR3. V lost 3 bases to trimming and J lost 3 bases; unmatched junction nucleotides: 1. In nucleotides, the CDR3 is TGTGCCAGCAGTGACAGGGGGCTCAATCAGCCCCAGCATTTT. Translating it yields CASSDRGLNQPQHF.

The chain combines TRBV5-6 with TRBJ2-7, with 7 bases aligning to TRBD1. V was clipped by 5 bases and J by 0 bases; unmatched bases: 5. Germline CDR1 reads SGHDT; CDR2 reads YYEEEE. The CDR3 has 14 residues. The DNA for the CDR3 is TGTGCCAGCAGACGGGACAGAAGCTCCTACGAGCAGTACTTC. Translation: CASRRDRSSYEQYF.

J is TRBJ2-5 and V is TRBV11-3, with D maybe TRBD2 (5 bases). Germline CDR1 reads SGHNT; CDR2 reads YENEEA. The CDR3 is 15 amino acids. Between the trimmed V and J ends, which lost 0 bases and 3 bases, there was a span of 11 bases. This chain's CDR3 is CASSLDSLAKETQYF. CDR3 in DNA: TGTGCCAGCAGCTTAGATAGTCTAGCCAAAGAGACCCAGTACTTC.

This chain uses TRBV2 with TRBJ2-1; maybe TRBD2 (7 bases). This CDR3 region has 16 residues. The V and J ends lost 7 bases and 0 bases respectively, with 16 bases between them. The germline CDR1 and CDR2 sequences are SNHLY and FYNNEI. For the CDR3, the DNA is TGTGCCAGCACTTCGAGGGGGGGTAACTCCTACAATGAGCAGTTCTTC. It yields the protein CASTSRGGNSYNEQFF.

The chain joins TRBV5-4 to TRBJ2-1; maybe TRBD2 (6 bases). The V gene's germline CDR1 is SGHNT and CDR2 YYREEE (reference sequence). The CDR3 is made up of 14 amino acids. The ends were cut back, 2 bases at V and 8 bases at J, with 14 bases in the middle. CDR3 residues: CASSLRTWEDEQFF. The CDR3 DNA reads TGTGCCAGCAGCTTAAGGACGTGGGAGGATGAGCAGTTCTTC.

The J gene is TRBJ2-1, the V gene TRBV5-1; D is undetermined. V lost 4 bases, J lost 6 bases, and 14 bases lay in between. The germline V gene encodes CDR1 SGHRS and CDR2 YFSETQ. The CDR3 covers 14 residues. CDR3 in amino acids: CASSHVVSANEQFF. CDR3 DNA sequence: TGCGCCAGCAGCCATGTTGTGTCCGCCAATGAGCAGTTCTTC. Full variable domain (outside the CDR3, taken from reference TRBV5-1 and TRBJ2-1): KAGVTQTPRYLIKTRGQQVTLSCSPISGHRSVSWYQQTPGQGLQFLFEYFSETQRNKGNFPGRFSGRQFSNSRSEMNVSTLELGDSALYLCASSHVVSANEQFFGPGTRLTVL.

CDR3 loop: CASSPRGSPGNTIYF. The CDR3 DNA reads as TGTGCCAGCAGCCCCAGGGGGTCCCCTGGAAACACCATATATTTT. The J gene is TRBJ1-3, the V gene TRBV28, with 7 bases lining up with TRBD1. The CDR3 sequence is 15 residues long. In germline, CDR1 is MDHEN, CDR2 SYDVKM. V lost 6 bases to trimming and J lost 2 bases; unmatched junction nucleotides: 7.

V and J are TRBV29-1 and TRBJ2-7, with 9 bases identical to TRBD2. The CDR3 totals 13 residues. The V gene's germline CDR1 is SQVTM and CDR2 ANQGSEA. With V trimmed by 6 bases and J by 7 bases, 10 bases remained unmatched. CDR3 residues: CSVKPGLAGEQYF. The CDR3 bases are TGCAGCGTAAAACCGGGACTAGCTGGGGAGCAGTACTTC.

The gene calls are TRBV27 and TRBJ2-1; D unclear. V was shortened by 0 bases and J by 5 bases, with 11 bases between the two germline ends. The CDR3 covers 15 residues. Germline CDR1 reads MNHEY; CDR2 reads SMNVEV (reference sequence). CDR3 protein: CASSLSLLENNEQFF. The CDR3 coding sequence is TGTGCCAGCAGTTTATCCTTACTGGAGAACAATGAGCAGTTCTTC.

This chain links TRBV6-5 with TRBJ1-2; possible D gene TRBD1, 6 bases. The CDR3 length is 15 residues. Trimming shortened V by 7 bases and J by 4 bases, and 19 bases separated the two germline ends. CDR1 is MNHEY and CDR2 is SVGAGI in the germline V gene. The CDR3 sequence: CASTVNVLGGYGYTF. The CDR3 bases are TGTGCCAGCACAGTCAATGTGTTAGGGGGCTATGGCTACACCTTC.

This clone was observed a single time. The V call is TRBV7-2, the J call TRBJ2-5, with TRBD1 identical over 7 bases. The CDR3 runs 13 residues. Unmatched junction bases numbered 7, after V lost 7 bases and J lost 5 bases. Germline V gene data show CDR1 as SGHTA and CDR2 as FQGNSA. CDR3: CASTWDSWETQYF. The DNA for the CDR3 is TGTGCCAGCACCTGGGACAGTTGGGAGACCCAGTACTTC.

This chain connects TRBV7-6 to TRBJ1-6; possibly TRBD1 for D (5 bases). This CDR3 is 16 amino acids long. Germline CDR1 reads SGHVS; CDR2 reads FNYEAQ. Trimming pared 2 bases from V and 8 bases from J, leaving 16 bases between. The CDR3 coding sequence is TGTGCCAGCAGCTTATGGAGCGCAGGGAGGGATTCACCCCTCCACTTT. Translated, it gives CASSLWSAGRDSPLHF.

The chain employs TRBV19 and TRBJ2-1; D might be TRBD1 (5 bases). Looked up from germline, CDR1 is LNHDA and CDR2 is SQIVND (reference sequence). V dropped 1 base and J dropped 4 bases, with 5 bases sitting between them. This CDR3 contains 13 residues. CDR3 region: CASSIGQYNEQFF. CDR3 DNA: TGTGCCAGTAGTATAGGACAGTACAATGAGCAGTTCTTC.

CDR3 sequence reads: CASSFSPGDTEAFF. The CDR3 nucleotides read TGTGCCAGCAGCTTTTCACCAGGGGACACTGAAGCTTTCTTT. The rearrangement links TRBV7-3 to TRBJ1-1, with TRBD1 as a possible D gene (6 bases). CDR3 length: 14 residues. Trimming shortened V by 3 bases and J by 3 bases, and 11 bases separated the two germline ends. Germline lookup yields CDR1 SGHTA and CDR2 FQGTGA.

The gene calls are TRBV5-1 and TRBJ1-6, with a weak D call TRBD1 (6 bases). The CDR3 spans 12 residues. Between the trimmed V and J ends, which lost 4 bases and 9 bases, there was a span of 8 bases. Per germline, CDR1 SGHRS and CDR2 YFSETQ. CDR3 region: CASSGGASPLHF. In DNA form, the CDR3 reads TGCGCCAGCAGCGGGGGGGCTTCACCCCTCCACTTT.

The count of this clone is one. The chain has TRBV28 and TRBJ1-5, with 7 bases fitting TRBD1. The CDR3 covers 14 residues. Germline loops: CDR1 MDHEN, CDR2 SYDVKM. V was clipped by 3 bases and J by 6 bases; unmatched bases: 5. In DNA, the CDR3 is TGTGCCAGCAGTTTCGACAGGGTAGGTCAGCCCCAGCATTTT. Its protein is CASSFDRVGQPQHF.

The rearrangement links TRBV11-1 to TRBJ2-7, with 8 bases aligning to TRBD2. This CDR3 has 16 amino acids. J was trimmed by 2 bases and V by 3 bases; bases with no gene match: 9. Germline CDR1 reads SGHAT; CDR2 reads FQDESV (reference sequence). CDR3 bases: TGTGCCAGCAGCTTTAGGGCCGGGACTAGGCCCTACGAGCAGTACTTC. Protein: CASSFRAGTRPYEQYF.

V gene TRBV29-1 combines with J gene TRBJ1-3; D is ambiguous. V gave up 0 bases and J gave up 0 bases, with 12 bases separating them. CDR3 length: 16 residues. CDR1 and CDR2 from the germline V gene are SQVTM and ANQGSEA. CDR3 protein: CSVEDGQPYSGNTIYF. The CDR3 nucleotides are TGCAGCGTTGAAGACGGCCAGCCTTACTCTGGAAACACCATATATTTT. Combining the CDR3 with reference TRBV29-1 and TRBJ1-3 gives the whole variable domain SAVISQKPSRDICQRGTSLTIQCQVDSQVTMMFWYRQQPGQSLTLIATANQGSEATYESGFVIDKFPISRPNLTFSTLTVSNMSPEDSSIYLCSVEDGQPYSGNTIYFGEGSWLTVV.

This chain links TRBV5-1 with TRBJ2-3, with D perhaps assigned TRBD1 or TRBD2 (5 bases each). This CDR3 is built from 14 residues. The V gene's germline CDR1 is SGHRS and CDR2 YFSETQ. Trimming left V 2 bases short and J 5 bases short, with 12 bases between. The CDR3 spells CASSFHSGGDTQYF. Written as DNA, the CDR3 is TGCGCCAGCAGCTTTCATTCTGGGGGAGATACGCAGTATTTT.

This CDR3 is CASSQGRLAGGLQETQYF. DNA of the CDR3: TGCGCCAGCAGCCAGGGTCGGCTAGCGGGCGGACTCCAAGAGACCCAGTACTTC. The chain links TRBV4-3 to TRBJ2-5, with 8 bases that match TRBD2. V lost 3 bases and J lost 1; bases outside the gene matches: 13. CDR1 is LGHNA, CDR2 YSLEER, per germline. The CDR3 contains 18 residues.

The chain uses TRBV20-1 and TRBJ1-1, with 7 positions matching TRBD1. J was trimmed by 7 bases and V by 3 bases; bases with no gene match: 5. The CDR3 has 12 residues. Per the germline V gene, CDR1 is DFQATT and CDR2 is SNEGSKA (reference sequence). CDR3 DNA sequence: TGCAGTGCTAGTGAGGGACAGCTTGAAGCTTTCTTT. Amino acid sequence: CSASEGQLEAFF.

The rearrangement joins TRBV4-3 to TRBJ2-7; D might be TRBD2 (5 bases). This CDR3 comprises 16 residues. Looked up from germline, CDR1 is LGHNA and CDR2 is YSLEER. Trimming stripped 0 bases from V and 5 bases from J, with 17 bases between. The chain's CDR3 is CASSQDLSGLANEQYF. The CDR3 DNA follows: TGCGCCAGCAGCCAAGATCTGTCCGGACTTGCAAACGAGCAGTACTTC.

The V and J genes are TRBV27 and TRBJ1-5; D gene ambiguous. The CDR3 has 15 residues. V was shortened by 4 bases and J by 0 bases, with 10 bases between the two germline ends. Germline CDR1 and CDR2: MNHEY and SMNVEV (reference sequence). CDR3 loop: CASSWTFDSNQPQHF. The CDR3 DNA follows: TGTGCCAGCAGTTGGACCTTCGATAGCAATCAGCCCCAGCATTTT.